This T cell receptor (beta chain) is drawn from a study of radiation and T cells in renal cell carcinoma. General study findings and limits: Without pretreatment biopsies, baseline tumor clonotype presence was undetermined. From baseline, blood top tumor clonotypes peaked at 2 weeks post-radiation.

Regarding this clone: Its matching antigen is unknown.

Germline V gene data show CDR1 as MDHEN and CDR2 as SYDVKM. This CDR3 region has 19 residues. With V trimmed by 4 bases and J by 1 base, 16 bases remained unmatched. Sample time point: blood 4 weeks post-SBRT, at nephrectomy. As for treatment: 15 Gy SBRT to primary tumor, nephrectomy 4 weeks later. Nephrectomy followed 15 Gy stereotactic body radiation by 4 weeks. TCRdb's table, derived via immunoSEQ multiplex PCR, lists solely in-frame clones and lacks some. The sample includes approximately 90,000 clones, about 82% of them seen just once. The TCR was taken from a man in his fifties or sixties with renal cell carcinoma. The sequenced sample was blood, obtained from a patient whose treatment included radiotherapy and nephrectomy. This chain links TRBV28 with TRBJ1-1, with TRBD1 matching 9 bases. CDR3 nucleotide sequence: TGTGCCAGCAGTTCCCTTCCCGGGACAGGGTGGGGGAAGAACACTGAAGCTTTCTTT. Translating gives CASSSLPGTGWGKNTEAFF. Complete variable domain (other parts from reference TRBV28 and TRBJ1-1): DVKVTQSSRYLVKRTGEKVFLECVQDMDHENMFWYRQDPGLGLRLIYFSYDVKMKEKGDIPEGYSVSREKKERFSLILESASTNQTSMYLCASSSLPGTGWGKNTEAFFGQGTRLTVV.